This T cell receptor beta chain derives from a study of blood T cell repertoires in COVID-19. Study-wide background: Whether acute or convalescent, the COVID-19 samples came from the United States, Italy and Spain. Nucleic acid was either cDNA or gDNA, and it came from T cells, B-cell-depleted T cells, or PBMCs.

In germline, CDR1 is SGHRS, CDR2 YFSETQ. Trimming cost V 0 bases and J 7 bases, with 11 bases left between them. The CDR3 totals 15 residues. Authors' data handling: Estimated nucleated cell counts came from reference gene primer amplification. Repertoires were generated with immunoSEQ multiplex PCR, while TCRdb's copy carries only in-frame clones and drops some. From that table come the V and J calls and clone size; the DNA was used to work out D and trimming. This table has fewer than 250,000 clones, about 90% appearing once. The sequence was obtained from a man aged 25 to 40 with acute or convalescent COVID-19. The sample comprised peripheral blood. This sequence joins TRBV5-1 and TRBJ2-6; D unclear. The CDR3 sequence is CASSLVGGRANVLTF. The DNA of the CDR3 is TGCGCCAGCAGCTTGGTAGGCGGCCGTGCCAACGTCCTGACTTTC.